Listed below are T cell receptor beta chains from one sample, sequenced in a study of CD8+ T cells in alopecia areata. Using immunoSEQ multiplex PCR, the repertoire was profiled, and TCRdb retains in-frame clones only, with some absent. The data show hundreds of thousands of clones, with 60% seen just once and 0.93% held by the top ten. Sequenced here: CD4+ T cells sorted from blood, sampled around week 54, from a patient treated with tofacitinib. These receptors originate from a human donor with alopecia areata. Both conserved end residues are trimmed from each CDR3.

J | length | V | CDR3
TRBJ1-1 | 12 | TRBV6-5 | ASISGHPNTEAF
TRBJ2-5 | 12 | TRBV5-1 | ASSSGHTQETQY
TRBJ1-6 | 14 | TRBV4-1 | ASSLFAGPNNSPLH
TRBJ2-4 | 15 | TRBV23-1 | ASSQGGTDIAKNIQY
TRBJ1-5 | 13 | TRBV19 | ASSIALQVGITQH
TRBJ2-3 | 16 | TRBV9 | ASSVATGGWSGPDTQY
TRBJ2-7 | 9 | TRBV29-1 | SVGGEYEQY
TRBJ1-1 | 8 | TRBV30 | ASSRTEAF
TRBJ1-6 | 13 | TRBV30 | AWRRDRGRVSPLH
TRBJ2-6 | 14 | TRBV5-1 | ASRIHPAAGANVLT
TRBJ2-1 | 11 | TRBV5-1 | ASSFQGAGEQF
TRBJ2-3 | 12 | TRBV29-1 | SVVRQGVGDTQY
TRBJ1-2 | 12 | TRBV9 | ASSVSTGNYGYT
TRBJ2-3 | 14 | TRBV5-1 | ASSPRGTGVGDTQY
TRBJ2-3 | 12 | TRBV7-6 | ASSWKDGTDTQY
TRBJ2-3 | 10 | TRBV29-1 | SGLPGTDTQY
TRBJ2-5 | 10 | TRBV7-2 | ASSLWGETQY
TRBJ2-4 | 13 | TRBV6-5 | ASSYVGAGKNIQY
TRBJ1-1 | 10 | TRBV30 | AWSVRHREAF
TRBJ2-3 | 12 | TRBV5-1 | ASSLATGADTQY
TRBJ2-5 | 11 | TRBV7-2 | ASSLEAGRTQY
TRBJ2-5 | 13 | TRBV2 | ASSPGTGKGETQY
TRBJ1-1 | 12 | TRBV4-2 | ASSQDYGNTEAF
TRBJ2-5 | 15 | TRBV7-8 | ASSLVIASGGRETQY
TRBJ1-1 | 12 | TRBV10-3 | AISGTGMNTEAF
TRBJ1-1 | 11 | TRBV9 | ASSRRRDSEAF
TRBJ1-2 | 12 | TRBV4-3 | ASSQDRGDYGYT
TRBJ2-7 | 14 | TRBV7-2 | ASSALLGPHRYEQY
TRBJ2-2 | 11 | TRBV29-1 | SVDKENTGELF
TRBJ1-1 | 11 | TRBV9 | ASSGDSNTEAF
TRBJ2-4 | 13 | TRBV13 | ASSLEFRGKNIQY
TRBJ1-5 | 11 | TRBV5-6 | ASSLWGNQPQH
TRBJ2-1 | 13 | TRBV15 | ATSRLAQFNNEQF